The sequence of this TCR beta chain was determined in a study of blood T cell repertoires in COVID-19. Study-wide context: Some COVID-19 samples were acute and others convalescent; all came from the United States, Italy and Spain.

This CDR3 region has 16 residues. The germline V gene encodes CDR1 SGHRS and CDR2 YFSETQ. The V gene lost 0 bases and the J gene lost 0 bases, with 12 bases spanning the gap. Original processing methods: Estimation of nucleated cell counts relied on the amplification of reference gene primers. Profiling relied on immunoSEQ multiplex PCR, and the TCRdb table lists in-frame clones only, not all of them. The V and J calls and clone size were taken over from that table, and D and trimming were inferred from the DNA. Among fewer than 500,000 clones listed, 70% to 90% were seen once. The sequence was obtained from a woman in her 30s with active or convalescent COVID-19. The V call is TRBV5-1, the J call TRBJ1-1; D might be TRBD1 (5 bases). The sample taken for sequencing was peripheral blood. The DNA for the CDR3 is TGCGCCAGCAGCTTGGGATCGGACATTGTGAACACTGAAGCTTTCTTT. Residues: CASSLGSDIVNTEAFF.